These 26 T cell receptor beta chains originate from one sample sequenced in a study of Ad26.COV2.S vaccination and SARS-CoV-2 variants. TCRdb's table, derived via immunoSEQ multiplex PCR, lists solely in-frame clones and lacks some. The repertoire holds a few hundred thousand clones, with roughly 91% as singletons. Treatment indicated: roughly 20 received Ad26.COV2.S at low or high dose, single or two shots; 5 received placebo; per-sample allocation not given. Following the first vaccine or placebo injection, samples were taken on day 63. The input for sequencing was peripheral blood, taken in a trial of Ad26.COV2.S vaccine versus placebo. All receptors come from a person between 18 and 65 years old who received the Ad26.COV2.S COVID-19 vaccine or a placebo.

About this clone itself: At one boundary the junction diverges from the germline segment, which might be a read error. This chain joins TRBV13 and TRBJ2-7; the D gene could be TRBD1 or TRBD2 (6 bases each). The CDR3 loop spans 16 amino acids. Germline values: CDR1 PRHDT, CDR2 FYEKMQ (reference sequence). As DNA, the CDR3 is TGTGCCAGCAGCTTTCCTAGGGGGGCCGACTCCTCCGAGCAGTACTTC. Its translation: CASSFPRGADSSEQYF.

In its sample, this clone was seen once. The CDR3 is CASSLNSEYGYTF. CDR3 DNA: TGTGCCAGCAGCTTAAACTCGGAGTATGGCTACACCTTC. This chain links TRBV13 with TRBJ1-2, with D unresolved. V dropped 2 bases and J dropped 5 bases, with 9 bases sitting between them. CDR3 length: 13 residues. Germline V gives CDR1 PRHDT, CDR2 FYEKMQ (reference sequence).

The rearrangement uses TRBV5-4 and TRBJ1-4; TRBD1 might be the D (6 bases). The germline V gene has CDR1 SGHNT and CDR2 YYREEE (reference sequence). CDR3 size: 13 residues. V gave up 4 bases and J gave up 4 bases, with 8 bases separating them. Here the CDR3 reads CASSRDNNEKLFF. In DNA form, the CDR3 reads TGTGCCAGCAGCCGGGACAATAATGAAAAACTGTTTTTT. Full variable domain (remainder filled in from reference TRBV5-4 and TRBJ1-4): ETGVTQSPTHLIKTRGQQVTLRCSSQSGHNTVSWYQQALGQGPQFIFQYYREEENGRGNFPPRFSGLQFPNYSSELNVNALELDDSALYLCASSRDNNEKLFFGSGTQLSVL.

The chain recombines TRBV7-3 with TRBJ1-1; no definite D call. Trimming took 4 bases from V and 13 from J, leaving 19 bases between them. Germline values: CDR1 SGHTA, CDR2 FQGTGA. The CDR3 has 13 residues. CDR3 loop: CASSSPAQSKLFF. In DNA form, the CDR3 reads TGTGCCAGCAGCTCTCCGGCCCAGTCGAAGCTTTTCTTT.

The chain joins TRBV30 to TRBJ1-5; the D is unclear. Trimming took 2 bases from V and 6 from J, leaving 14 bases between them. The CDR3 spans 14 residues. Germline V gives CDR1 GTSNPN, CDR2 SVGIG (reference sequence). The CDR3 is CAWSTSTSGQPQHF. In nucleotides, the CDR3 is TGTGCCTGGAGTACCTCAACAAGTGGTCAGCCCCAGCATTTT.

This rearrangement joins TRBV19 to TRBJ2-1, with D perhaps matching TRBD2 (5 bases). The CDR3 contains 16 residues. CDR1 LNHDA and CDR2 SQIVND come from the germline V gene (reference sequence). Deletions cut 6 bases from V and 0 bases from J, with 15 bases between. The CDR3 nucleotides are TGTGCCAGTAGAGGCAATCCGGGGAACTCCTACAATGAGCAGTTCTTC. This sequence encodes CASRGNPGNSYNEQFF. Full variable domain (missing parts from reference TRBV19 and TRBJ2-1): DGGITQSPKYLFRKEGQNVTLSCEQNLNHDAMYWYRQDPGQGLRLIYYSQIVNDFQKGDIAEGYSVSREKKESFPLTVTSAQKNPTAFYLCASRGNPGNSYNEQFFGPGTRLTVL.

This sequence joins TRBV7-6 and TRBJ1-2, with D possibly being TRBD1 (5 bases). Trimming took off 5 bases at V and 6 bases at J, with 16 bases between the two ends. The CDR3 runs 14 residues. CDR1 and CDR2 from the germline V gene are SGHVS and FNYEAQ. The CDR3 sequence: CASSGNGGTDGYTF. The CDR3 nucleotides are TGTGCCAGCAGCGGAAACGGGGGTACGGATGGCTACACCTTC.

The J gene is TRBJ2-7, the V gene TRBV4-1, with TRBD2 as a possible D gene (7 bases). The germline gives CDR1 MGHRA, CDR2 YSYEKL. The CDR3 extends over 16 amino acids. V was shortened by 1 base and J by 2 bases, with 15 bases between the two germline ends. The CDR3 DNA reads as TGCGCCAGCAGCCAAGTCGGGGGGCGCCCAACCTACGAGCAGTACTTC. This gives the protein CASSQVGGRPTYEQYF.

The rearrangement uses TRBV6-4 and TRBJ1-1; 9 nucleotides agree with TRBD1. Germline trimming cut 5 bases from V and 5 bases from J; bases unmatched to any gene: 18. Germline V gives CDR1 MRHNA, CDR2 SNTAGT. The CDR3 has 18 residues. The DNA for the CDR3 is TGTGCCAGCAGTCCTGGGATCGGGACAGGGTTTTCATCGACTGAAGCTTTCTTT. This encodes CASSPGIGTGFSSTEAFF.

The chain employs TRBV4-1 and TRBJ2-2; TRBD1 might be the D (6 bases). CDR1 is MGHRA and CDR2 is YSYEKL in the germline V gene. With 1 base removed from V and 0 bases from J, the gap between germline ends came to 6 bases. The CDR3 is 15 residues long. The CDR3: CASSQGGPNTGELFF. The CDR3 DNA follows: TGCGCCAGCAGCCAAGGGGGGCCGAACACCGGGGAGCTGTTTTTT.

This clone appeared a few times. V gene TRBV27 combines with J gene TRBJ1-3; D is unresolved. The germline V gene has CDR1 MNHEY and CDR2 SMNVEV (reference sequence). Trimming pared 2 bases from V and 0 bases from J, leaving 8 bases between. The CDR3 is 15 residues long. The CDR3 loop is CASSLDGFSGNTIYF. DNA of the CDR3: TGTGCCAGCAGTTTAGACGGATTCTCTGGAAACACCATATATTTT.

This clone was counted once. The gene calls are TRBV6-2 or TRBV6-3 and TRBJ1-6; TRBD1 matches 9 bases. The trim removed 4 bases at V and 10 bases at J, leaving 8 bases unmatched. The CDR3 covers 15 residues. Per the germline V gene, CDR1 is MNHEY and CDR2 is SVGEGT. CDR3 in amino acids: CASSFGTGTGSPLHF. CDR3 in DNA: TGTGCCAGCAGTTTCGGGACAGGGACGGGGTCACCCCTCCACTTT.

The chain employs TRBV9 and TRBJ2-5, with TRBD1 identical over 7 bases. CDR1 is SGDLS and CDR2 is YYNGEE in the germline V gene. The CDR3 has 14 amino acids. Germline trimming cut 5 bases from V and 5 bases from J; bases unmatched to any gene: 9. CDR3 bases: TGTGCCAGCAGTCGGGACAGCTTGGGGGAGACCCAGTACTTC. Its protein is CASSRDSLGETQYF.

This clone was counted only a few times. The J gene is TRBJ1-2, the V gene TRBV5-4; D unresolved. CDR3 length equals 11 residues. Germline CDR1 reads SGHNT; CDR2 reads YYREEE (reference sequence). The V gene lost 3 bases and the J gene lost 8 bases, with 8 bases spanning the gap. The CDR3 sequence is CASSSRQGYTF. Here the CDR3 DNA reads TGTGCCAGCAGCTCGAGACAAGGCTACACCTTC. Full variable domain (rest looked up from reference TRBV5-4 and TRBJ1-2): ETGVTQSPTHLIKTRGQQVTLRCSSQSGHNTVSWYQQALGQGPQFIFQYYREEENGRGNFPPRFSGLQFPNYSSELNVNALELDDSALYLCASSSRQGYTFGSGTRLTVV.

The CDR3 region has the DNA TGTGCCAGCAGCTTATTGGAAAGGGGGAGTGCTTTCTTT. Its translation: CASSLLERGSAFF. This chain joins TRBV7-9 and TRBJ1-1, with D perhaps matching TRBD1 (6 bases). The CDR3 extends over 13 amino acids. V gave up 2 bases and J gave up 11 bases, with 15 bases separating them. In germline, CDR1 is SEHNR, CDR2 FQNEAQ (reference sequence). Using reference TRBV7-9 and TRBJ1-1 for the parts outside the CDR3, the full variable domain is DTGVSQNPRHKITKRGQNVTFRCDPISEHNRLYWYRQTLGQGPEFLTYFQNEAQLEKSRLLSDRFSAERPKGSFSTLEIQRTEQGDSAMYLCASSLLERGSAFFGQGTRLTVV.

The V gene is TRBV6-1, the J gene TRBJ2-3; D call uncertain. The V and J ends lost 3 bases and 5 bases respectively, with 12 bases between them. This CDR3 is 14 amino acids long. In germline, CDR1 is MNHNS, CDR2 SASEGT. The CDR3 region has the DNA TGTGCCAGCAGTGATTCGGCAGAAGTAGATACGCAGTATTTT. Translated: CASSDSAEVDTQYF.

A few counts support this clone. This chain connects TRBV2 to TRBJ2-7, with unresolved D. V was clipped by 7 bases and J by 3 bases, with 13 bases between them. Germline CDR1 and CDR2: SNHLY and FYNNEI. This CDR3 is 13 amino acids long. CDR3 DNA sequence: TGTGCCAGCAACGTCGGTTGGGGCTACGAGCAGTACTTC. This sequence encodes CASNVGWGYEQYF.

This chain joins TRBV6-5 and TRBJ2-1; no firm D call. V was cut by 6 bases and J by 4 bases, with 10 bases left in between. The CDR3 is made up of 13 amino acids. CDR1 is MNHEY and CDR2 is SVGAGI in the germline V gene. As DNA, the CDR3 is TGTGCCAGCAGAGTTGACGCATACAATGAGCAGTTCTTC. Protein product: CASRVDAYNEQFF.

The V gene is TRBV15, the J gene TRBJ2-3; no firm D call. Between the trimmed V and J ends, which lost 1 base and 4 bases, there was a span of 3 bases. Germline assignment: CDR1 LNHNV and CDR2 YYDKDF (reference sequence). CDR3 length: 12 residues. The CDR3 DNA sequence: TGTGCCACCAGCAGAGTTCCAGATACGCAGTATTTT. This encodes CATSRVPDTQYF.

This sequence joins TRBV25-1 and TRBJ2-5, with 7 bases that match TRBD2. CDR3 size: 15 residues. Germline-derived CDR1 and CDR2 are MGHDK and SYGVNS. Unmatched junction bases numbered 8, after V lost 4 bases and J lost 3 bases. CDR3 nucleotide sequence: TGTGCCAGCAGTGTCCCGAGGACTAGGGAAGAGACCCAGTACTTC. It specifies CASSVPRTREETQYF.

The CDR3 DNA follows: TGTGCCAGCAGCTTAGTGGGGGGGCTTAACACCGGGGAGCTGTTTTTT. It specifies CASSLVGGLNTGELFF. This rearrangement joins TRBV7-8 to TRBJ2-2; D perhaps matches TRBD2 (7 bases). The CDR3 covers 16 residues. With 1 base removed from V and 2 bases from J, the gap between germline ends came to 11 bases. Germline CDR1 SGHVS, CDR2 FQNEAQ.

This clone occurred a few times. The chain joins TRBV19 to TRBJ1-1; 8 bases are a match to TRBD1. CDR1 and CDR2 from the germline V gene are LNHDA and SQIVND (reference sequence). Germline trimming cut 4 bases from V and 1 base from J; bases unmatched to any gene: 11. CDR3 size: 17 residues. CDR3 DNA sequence: TGTGCCAGTAGTACGTGGTTGCAGGGGGCTTCGAACACTGAAGCTTTCTTT. Protein sequence: CASSTWLQGASNTEAFF.

This clone was counted once. The V call is TRBV7-9, the J call TRBJ1-1; tentatively, D is TRBD1 (5 bases). V was trimmed by 4 bases and J by 1 base, leaving 13 bases between them. This CDR3 region has 15 residues. Germline V gives CDR1 SEHNR, CDR2 FQNEAQ (reference sequence). The CDR3 is CASSSATGANTEAFF. In DNA, the CDR3 is TGTGCCAGCAGCTCAGCAACCGGGGCGAACACTGAAGCTTTCTTT.

This clone occurred a few times. This sequence joins TRBV6-1 and TRBJ1-2; D remains ambiguous. Per germline, CDR1 MNHNS and CDR2 SASEGT. V shed 3 bases and J shed 1 base, with 6 bases lying between them. CDR3 length equals 13 residues. CDR3 DNA: TGTGCCAGCAGTGACCCCGGTAACTATGGCTACACCTTC. Its translation is CASSDPGNYGYTF.

The genes are TRBV9 and TRBJ2-7; maybe TRBD2 (6 bases). Looked up from germline, CDR1 is SGDLS and CDR2 is YYNGEE. V was cut by 3 bases and J by 0 bases, with 16 bases left in between. CDR3 size: 16 residues. CDR3 region: CASSAEGKTSSYEQYF. In DNA form, the CDR3 reads TGTGCCAGCAGCGCGGAGGGTAAGACAAGCTCCTACGAGCAGTACTTC.

The rearrangement uses TRBV20-1 and TRBJ2-7, with TRBD1 matching over 8 bases. This CDR3 region has 11 residues. CDR1 DFQATT and CDR2 SNEGSKA come from the germline V gene (reference sequence). With 7 bases clipped from V and 5 bases from J, the junction kept 4 bases outside the gene matches. The CDR3 loop reads CSVDRADEQYF. In DNA, the CDR3 is TGCAGTGTGGACAGGGCCGACGAGCAGTACTTC.